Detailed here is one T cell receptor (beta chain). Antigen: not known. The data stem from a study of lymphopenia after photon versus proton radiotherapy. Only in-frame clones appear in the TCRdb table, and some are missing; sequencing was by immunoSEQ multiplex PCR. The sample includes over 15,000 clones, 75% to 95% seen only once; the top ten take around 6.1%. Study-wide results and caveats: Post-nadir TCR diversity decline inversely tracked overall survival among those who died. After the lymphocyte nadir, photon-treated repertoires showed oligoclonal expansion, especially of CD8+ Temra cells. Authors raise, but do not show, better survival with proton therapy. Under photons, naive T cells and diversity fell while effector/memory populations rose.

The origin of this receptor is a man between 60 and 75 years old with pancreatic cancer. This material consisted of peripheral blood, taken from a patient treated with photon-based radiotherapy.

The DNA for the CDR3 is TGTGCCAGCAGCGGCTCCCTCCCTGGGAGCTATGGCTACACCTTC. The encoded protein is CASSGSLPGSYGYTF. V usage is TRBV9 and J usage is TRBJ1-2, with D unresolved. This CDR3 is built from 15 residues. Per the germline V gene, CDR1 is SGDLS and CDR2 is YYNGEE. Trimming took 3 bases from V and 4 from J, leaving 16 bases between them.